This TCR beta chain stems from a study of blood T cell repertoires in COVID-19. Study in general: From the United States, Italy and Spain came samples of acute and convalescent COVID-19. Sources were T cells, B-cell-depleted T cells, or PBMCs; the material itself was cDNA or gDNA.

With V trimmed by 3 bases and J by 5 bases, 9 bases remained unmatched. This CDR3 region has 18 residues. Germline V gives CDR1 LGHNA, CDR2 YNFKEQ. As handled by the study authors: The authors estimated nucleated cell counts from reference gene primer amplification. Produced via immunoSEQ multiplex PCR; TCRdb's table is partial and in-frame only. V and J calls and clone size are copied from that table; D and trimming were computed from the DNA. This sample has hundreds of thousands of clones, with roughly 85% found just once. This TCR was recovered from a woman in her 30s with active or convalescent COVID-19. The sequenced material came from peripheral blood. The genes are TRBV4-2 and TRBJ2-5, with 16 bases fitting TRBD2. CDR3 region: CASSHAGTSGGVWETQYF. The CDR3 region has the DNA TGTGCCAGCAGCCACGCCGGGACTAGCGGGGGGGTATGGGAGACCCAGTACTTC.